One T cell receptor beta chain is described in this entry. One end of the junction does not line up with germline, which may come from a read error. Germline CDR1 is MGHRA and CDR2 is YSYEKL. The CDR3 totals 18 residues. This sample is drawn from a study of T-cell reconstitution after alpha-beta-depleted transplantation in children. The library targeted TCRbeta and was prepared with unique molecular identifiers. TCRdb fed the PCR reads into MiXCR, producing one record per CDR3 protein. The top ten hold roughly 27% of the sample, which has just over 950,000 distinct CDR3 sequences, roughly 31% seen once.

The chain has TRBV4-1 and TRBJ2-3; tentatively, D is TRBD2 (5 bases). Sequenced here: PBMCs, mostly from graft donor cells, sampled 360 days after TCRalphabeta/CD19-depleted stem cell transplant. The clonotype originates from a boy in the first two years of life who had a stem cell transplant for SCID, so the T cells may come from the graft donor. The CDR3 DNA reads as TGCGCCAGCATCCAAGAGGGCCAGTTTATCGTTTCCACAGATACGCAGTATTTT. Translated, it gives CASIQEGQFIVSTDTQYF.